One and the same sample provided the 18 T cell receptor beta chains below, sequenced in a study of beta chain features in type 1 diabetes. As every portion of the isolated RNA was reverse transcribed, the sequencing read expressed TCRB transcripts. Data came from immunoSEQ multiplex PCR; TCRdb stores just in-frame clones and leaves some out. The sample includes 150,000 to 200,000 clones, about 9.8% seen only once; the top ten take less than 3%. The material sequenced was central memory CD4+ T cells from blood. Receptors originate from a woman in her late teens or twenties in good health.

The rearrangement joins TRBV27 to TRBJ1-2; TRBD1 agrees at 7 bases. V lost 8 bases to trimming and J lost 5 bases; unmatched junction nucleotides: 14. CDR1 MNHEY and CDR2 SMNVEV come from the germline V gene (reference sequence). The CDR3 contains 15 residues. The DNA of the CDR3 is TGTGCCAGCGGGAACCGACAGGGCCGGGGGTATGGCTACACCTTC. This sequence encodes CASGNRQGRGYGYTF.

The rearrangement joins TRBV4-2 to TRBJ2-3; D not resolved. The CDR3 sequence is 16 residues long. Per germline, CDR1 LGHNA and CDR2 YNFKEQ. The V and J ends lost 3 bases and 0 bases respectively, with 13 bases between them. The CDR3 nucleotides are TGTGCCAGCAGCCAGTCGACCACGACTAGCACAGATACGCAGTATTTT. Residues: CASSQSTTTSTDTQYF.

For this clone: At one of its ends the junction is not consistent with the germline gene, which may arise from a read error. J is TRBJ2-4 and V is TRBV2; TRBD1 is a possible D gene (5 bases). Germline assignment: CDR1 SNHLY and CDR2 FYNNEI. The CDR3 loop spans 11 amino acids. DNA of the CDR3: TGTGCCAGCAGTGTAGGGGCAGCTCTCCACTTC. Translation gives CASSVGAALHF.

This clone was recorded a few times. The genes are TRBV5-1 and TRBJ2-5; D is uncertain. The germline V and J ends were trimmed by 2 bases and 1 base, with 9 bases remaining between them. Germline V gene lookup returns CDR1 SGHRS and CDR2 YFSETQ. This CDR3 region has 14 residues. In DNA, the CDR3 is TGCGCCAGCAGCTTTCTATCGCCCCAAGAGACCCAGTACTTC. As protein: CASSFLSPQETQYF.

This clone was seen more than once but under ten times. The chain links TRBV14 to TRBJ1-2; D unresolved. The V end was cut by 1 base, the J end by 4 bases, with 13 bases between. Germline V CDR1 and CDR2: SGHDN, FVKESK. This CDR3 is 15 amino acids long. CDR3 coding DNA: TGTGCCAGCAGCCAAGTAGGCGACACATTCTATGGCTACACCTTC. As protein: CASSQVGDTFYGYTF.

The chain couples TRBV7-2 to TRBJ1-1; 9 nucleotides align to TRBD1. V lost 5 bases, J lost 3 bases, and 4 bases stayed unmatched. Per the germline V gene, CDR1 is SGHTA and CDR2 is FQGNSA. This CDR3 is 14 amino acids long. DNA for the CDR3: TGTGCCAGCAGCGGCGGACAGGGGTACACTGAAGCTTTCTTT. It specifies CASSGGQGYTEAFF.

The table lists this clone with a few counts. The rearrangement joins TRBV7-9 to TRBJ2-7; a weak D match, TRBD1 (5 bases). CDR1 and CDR2 from the germline V gene are SEHNR and FQNEAQ (reference sequence). Trimming shortened V by 5 bases and J by 0 bases, and 11 bases separated the two germline ends. The CDR3 extends over 14 amino acids. In DNA, the CDR3 is TGTGCCAGCAGCCCTCCTGGACACTCCTACGAGCAGTACTTC. Its translation: CASSPPGHSYEQYF.

This clone was seen more than once but under ten times. The chain combines TRBV7-3 with TRBJ2-2, with 13 bases aligning to TRBD2. CDR1 SGHTA and CDR2 FQGTGA come from the germline V gene. V shed 5 bases and J 6 bases; nucleotides not matched to a gene: 6. CDR3 length: 16 residues. The DNA for the CDR3 is TGTGCCAGCAGCACTAGCGGGGGGGCTCGCCCCGGGGAGCTGTTTTTT. Translating it yields CASSTSGGARPGELFF.

This chain connects TRBV4-1 to TRBJ1-1, with D tentatively TRBD1 (5 bases). The germline V gene encodes CDR1 MGHRA and CDR2 YSYEKL. The V end lost 4 bases, the J end lost 6 bases, and 27 bases lay between the germline ends. The length of the CDR3 is 18 residues. The CDR3 region has the DNA TGCGCCAGCAGCCTCAAGCAGCTCGGGACTAGGTTACGGCCTGAAGCTTTCTTT. Protein: CASSLKQLGTRLRPEAFF.

The V and J genes are TRBV4-3 and TRBJ1-2; D is ambiguous. V gave up 1 base and J gave up 2 bases, with 11 bases separating them. Per germline, CDR1 LGHNA and CDR2 YSLEER. The CDR3 runs 15 residues. The CDR3 nucleotides read TGCGCCAGCAGCCAAGGCAGATCCGGGAACTATGGCTACACCTTC. Residues: CASSQGRSGNYGYTF.

The gene calls are TRBV7-9 and TRBJ1-5; tentative D call: TRBD1 (5 bases). The CDR3 consists of 15 residues. Germline lookup yields CDR1 SEHNR and CDR2 FQNEAQ (reference sequence). V was clipped by 5 bases and J by 3 bases, with 14 bases between them. The CDR3 spells CASSLRGDANQPQHF. As DNA, the CDR3 is TGTGCCAGCAGCCTCCGGGGGGACGCCAATCAGCCCCAGCATTTT.

In this sample, this clone turned up a few times. This sequence joins TRBV10-3 and TRBJ2-7; D remains unclear. The CDR3 length is 12 residues. Between the trimmed V and J ends, which lost 8 bases and 3 bases, there was a span of 11 bases. Germline V CDR1 and CDR2: ENHRY, SYGVKD. The CDR3 reads CAIGPTFYEQYF. CDR3 nucleotide sequence: TGTGCCATCGGGCCAACCTTCTACGAGCAGTACTTC.

This chain uses TRBV7-2 with TRBJ2-5, with D uncertain. Trimming left V 5 bases short and J 5 bases short, with 12 bases between. The CDR3 sequence is 13 residues long. Germline V lookup: CDR1 SGHTA, CDR2 FQGNSA. CDR3 bases: TGTGCCAGCAGCACGCAGGAACAGGAGACCCAGTACTTC. It is translated as CASSTQEQETQYF.

There are a few counts of this clone. This chain uses TRBV4-3 with TRBJ2-1; 9 nucleotides line up with TRBD2. V was clipped by 1 base and J by 3 bases; unmatched bases: 10. Germline V gives CDR1 LGHNA, CDR2 YSLEER. The CDR3 spans 18 residues. The DNA for the CDR3 is TGCGCCAGCAGCCAAGGCCCGGCTAAGCGGGGGGTCTACAATGAGCAGTTCTTC. Translated, it gives CASSQGPAKRGVYNEQFF.

This clone has only a few counts. The rearrangement uses TRBV9 and TRBJ1-1; D possibly corresponds to TRBD1 (6 bases). There are 14 residues in the CDR3. V shed 4 bases and J shed 5 bases, with 15 bases lying between them. Germline V gene sequence: CDR1 SGDLS, CDR2 YYNGEE. CDR3 in DNA: TGTGCCAGCAGCCCCCGGGGAGGGGGTACTGAAGCTTTCTTT. Encoded protein: CASSPRGGGTEAFF.

This clone was seen at least ten times. The chain uses TRBV7-2 and TRBJ2-1; TRBD2 matches at 8 bases. Germline V gene data show CDR1 as SGHTA and CDR2 as FQGNSA. With 5 bases clipped from V and 6 bases from J, the junction kept 3 bases outside the gene matches. This CDR3 is 13 amino acids long. This chain's CDR3 is CASSPSGSNEQFF. The CDR3 DNA follows: TGTGCCAGCAGCCCCAGCGGGAGCAATGAGCAGTTCTTC.

J is TRBJ2-7 and V is TRBV6-5; 8 bases are a match to TRBD2. This CDR3 spans 15 amino acids. V was clipped by 6 bases and J by 3 bases; unmatched bases: 10. Germline CDR1 is MNHEY and CDR2 is SVGAGI. The CDR3 sequence is CASSPPGRVLYEQYF. CDR3 in DNA: TGTGCCAGCAGCCCCCCCGGGAGGGTTCTCTACGAGCAGTACTTC.

CDR3 nucleotide sequence: TGCGCCAGCAGCTCTGGAGGTGATAACTATGGCTACACCTTC. Protein product: CASSSGGDNYGYTF. This chain connects TRBV5-1 to TRBJ1-2, with unresolved D. The ends were cut back, 3 bases at V and 1 base at J, with 10 bases in the middle. Germline assignment: CDR1 SGHRS and CDR2 YFSETQ. The CDR3 is 14 amino acids.